This TCR beta chain comes out of a study of CD8 T cells in ankylosing spondylitis. Whole-study results and caveats: Characteristic of ankylosing spondylitis blood, it appeared, was a TCR beta motif comprising roughly eight highly homologous variants. Significant enrichment of disease-linked clones was reported in matched ankylosing spondylitis synovial fluid. Disease-linked clones displayed a CD8+ phenotype and appeared relatively rarely in peripheral blood.

In making TCR beta libraries, quantitative 5'-RACE with molecular barcodes was used. TCRdb ran MiXCR on the 5' RACE reads and lists one entry per CDR3 protein. The table records roughly 220,000 distinct CDR3 sequences, roughly a tenth of them present only once. With respect to this clonotype: The antigen is not known.

This TCR came from a male donor with ankylosing spondylitis or in good health (not recorded which). Material for sequencing was blood, either unsorted or a sorted T cell fraction (not recorded which).

The DNA for the CDR3 is TGTGCCAGCAGCTTAATGGGGGGGCTCTCAGATACGCAGTATTTT. This encodes CASSLMGGLSDTQYF. This chain uses TRBV7-3 with TRBJ2-3; the D gene is possibly TRBD2 (7 bases). Trimming took 1 base from V and 4 from J, leaving 12 bases between them. Germline V gives CDR1 SGHTA, CDR2 FQGTGA. This CDR3 contains 15 residues.